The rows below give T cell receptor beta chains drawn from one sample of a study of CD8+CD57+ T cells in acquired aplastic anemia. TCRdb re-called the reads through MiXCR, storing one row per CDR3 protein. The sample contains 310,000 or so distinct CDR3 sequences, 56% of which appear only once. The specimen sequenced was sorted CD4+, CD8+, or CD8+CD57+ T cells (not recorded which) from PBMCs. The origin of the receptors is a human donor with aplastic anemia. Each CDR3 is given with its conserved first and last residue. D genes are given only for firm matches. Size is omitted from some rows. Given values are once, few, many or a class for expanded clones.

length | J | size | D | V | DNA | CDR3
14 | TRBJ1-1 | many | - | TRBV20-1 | TGCAGTGCTAGCTATACAGGGTTGGGCACTGAAGCTTTCTTT | CSASYTGLGTEAFF
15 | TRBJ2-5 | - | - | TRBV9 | TGTGCCAGCAGCGTCGAGGGGGTGGGGTGGGAGAGCCAGTACTTC | CASSVEGVGWESQYF
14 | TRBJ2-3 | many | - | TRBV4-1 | TGCGCCAGCAGCCAACGCGGAGCACCAGATACGCAGTATTTT | CASSQRGAPDTQYF
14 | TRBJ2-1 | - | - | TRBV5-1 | TGCGCCAGCAGCCATGGACAGAACTACAATGAGCAGTTCTTC | CASSHGQNYNEQFF
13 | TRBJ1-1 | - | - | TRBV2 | TGTGCCAGCAGTGTACATTCTCAGGGCGAAGCTTTCTTT | CASSVHSQGEAFF
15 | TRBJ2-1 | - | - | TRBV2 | TGTGCCAGCAGTAACCATGGGGGGCCCTACAATGAGCAGTTCTTC | CASSNHGGPYNEQFF
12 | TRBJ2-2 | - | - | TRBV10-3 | TGTGCCATCCAGGGAAACACCGGGGAGCTGTTTTTT | CAIQGNTGELFF
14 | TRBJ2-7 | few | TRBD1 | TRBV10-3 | TGTGCCATCAGTGGTGGGACAGGGGGCAACGAGCAGTACTTC | CAISGGTGGNEQYF
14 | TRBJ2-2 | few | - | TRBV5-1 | TGCGCCAGCAGTCTGGATCCTTACACCGGGGAGCTGTTTTTT | CASSLDPYTGELFF
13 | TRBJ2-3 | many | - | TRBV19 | TGTGCCAGTAGTCTATACTCAGGGGATACGCAGTATTTT | CASSLYSGDTQYF
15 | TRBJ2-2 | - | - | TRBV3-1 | TGTGCCAGCAGCCAGGAACTTTCCCTTGCCCGGGAGCTGTTTTTT | CASSQELSLARELFF
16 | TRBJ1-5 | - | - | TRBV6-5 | TGTGCCAGCAGTTACTCGAGGGCAGGGAGCAATCAGCCCCAGCATTTT | CASSYSRAGSNQPQHF
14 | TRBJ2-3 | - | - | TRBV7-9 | TGTGCCGCAGCTAGAGGGCCCAGCACAGATACGCAGTATTTT | CAAARGPSTDTQYF
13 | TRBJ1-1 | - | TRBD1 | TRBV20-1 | TGCAGTGCTAGGAGGCCGGCAGGGGGCATGGCTTTCTTT | CSARRPAGGMAFF
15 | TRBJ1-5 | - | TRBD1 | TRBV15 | TGTGCCACCAGCGAAACCGGGACAGGGGCTCAGCCCCAGCATTTT | CATSETGTGAQPQHF
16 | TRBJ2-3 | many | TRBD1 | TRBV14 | TGTGCCAGCAGCCGAGGGCAGGGGGCGGTTTCAGATACGCAGTATTTT | CASSRGQGAVSDTQYF
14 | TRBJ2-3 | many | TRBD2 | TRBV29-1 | TGCAGCGGGGAGGCTAGCGGGAATACAGATACGCAGTATTTT | CSGEASGNTDTQYF
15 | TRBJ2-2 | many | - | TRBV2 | TGTGCCAGCAGTGTGAGGACACCGAACACCGGGGAGCTGTTTTTT | CASSVRTPNTGELFF
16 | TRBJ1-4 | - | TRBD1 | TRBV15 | TGTGCCACCAGCACTCGTCCCGGGACAGGGGTGGAAAAACTGTTTTTT | CATSTRPGTGVEKLFF
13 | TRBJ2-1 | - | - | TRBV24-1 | TGTGCCACCAGTGATTGGTCAACCCGTGAGCAGTTCTTC | CATSDWSTREQFF
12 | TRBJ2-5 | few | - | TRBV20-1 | TGCAGTGCTGGACTAACGGGAGAGACCCAGTACTTC | CSAGLTGETQYF
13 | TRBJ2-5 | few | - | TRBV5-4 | TGTGCCAGCAGTGATCGGGTGGGGGAGACCCAGTACTTC | CASSDRVGETQYF
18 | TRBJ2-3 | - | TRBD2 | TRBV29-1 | TGCAGCGCCTCCGGGACTAGCGGGGGGGGGCAGAGCACAGATACGCAGTATTTT | CSASGTSGGGQSTDTQYF
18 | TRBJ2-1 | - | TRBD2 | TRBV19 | TGTGCCAGTAGTATAGAAGGTAGCGGGAGCCCCACCTACAATGAGCAGTTCTTC | CASSIEGSGSPTYNEQFF
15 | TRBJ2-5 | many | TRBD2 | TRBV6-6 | TGTGCCAGCAGTTACCGGACTAGCGTGGTAGAGACCCAGTACTTC | CASSYRTSVVETQYF
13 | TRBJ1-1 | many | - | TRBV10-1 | TGCGCCAGCAGGCAGACGGAGAACACTGAAGCTTTCTTT | CASRQTENTEAFF
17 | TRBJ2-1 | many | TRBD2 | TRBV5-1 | TGCGCCAGCAGCCGTACCGGGACTAGCGGGGGGGCGAATGAGCAGTTCTTC | CASSRTGTSGGANEQFF
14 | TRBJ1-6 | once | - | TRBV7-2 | TGTGCCAGCAGCCGGGGCCAGGGTATTGCACCCCTCCACTTT | CASSRGQGIAPLHF
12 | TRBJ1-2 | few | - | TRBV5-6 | TGTGCCAGCAGCTTAGGGTACGGTGGCTACACCTTC | CASSLGYGGYTF
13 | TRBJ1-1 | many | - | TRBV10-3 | TGTGCCTCCAAATTAAGGGTGGACACTGAAGCTTTCTTT | CASKLRVDTEAFF
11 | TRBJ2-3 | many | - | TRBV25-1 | TGTGCCAGCAGTTTTATCGATACGCAGTATTTT | CASSFIDTQYF
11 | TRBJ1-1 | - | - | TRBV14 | TGTGCCAGCAGCCAAGGACGTGAAGCTTTCTTT | CASSQGREAFF
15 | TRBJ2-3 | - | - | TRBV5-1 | TGCGCCAGCAGCATACTGGGGCTTATCACAGATACGCAGTATTTT | CASSILGLITDTQYF
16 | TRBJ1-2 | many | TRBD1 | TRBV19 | TGTGCCAGTAGTATAGCGGGACAGGGGGAACTACATGGCTACACCTTC | CASSIAGQGELHGYTF